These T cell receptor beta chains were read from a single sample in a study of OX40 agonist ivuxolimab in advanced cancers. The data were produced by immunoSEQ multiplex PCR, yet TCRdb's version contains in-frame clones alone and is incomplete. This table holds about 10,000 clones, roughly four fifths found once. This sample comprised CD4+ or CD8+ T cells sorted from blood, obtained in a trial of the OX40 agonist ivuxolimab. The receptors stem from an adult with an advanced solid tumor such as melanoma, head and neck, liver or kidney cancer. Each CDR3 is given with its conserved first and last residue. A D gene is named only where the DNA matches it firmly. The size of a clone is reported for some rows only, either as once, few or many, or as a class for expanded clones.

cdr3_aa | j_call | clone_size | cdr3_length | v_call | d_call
CASSLTEGAAYGYTF | TRBJ1-2 | - | 15 | TRBV5-1 | -
CASSLFQGGQETQYF | TRBJ2-5 | few | 15 | TRBV7-3 | -
CASSQSHGFYGYTF | TRBJ1-2 | - | 14 | TRBV16 | -
CAISEPGLNTEAFF | TRBJ1-1 | - | 14 | TRBV10-3 | -
CASSLEDRAVGYTF | TRBJ1-2 | - | 14 | TRBV7-9 | TRBD1
CASSWGGYEQYF | TRBJ2-7 | - | 12 | TRBV28 | -
CASTNRGLWEQYF | TRBJ2-7 | few | 13 | TRBV5-4 | TRBD1
CASSIDPGYTEAFF | TRBJ1-1 | - | 14 | TRBV19 | -
CASRAGQGTERGTPKSYEQYF | TRBJ2-7 | - | 21 | TRBV2 | TRBD1
CASSFPGGLVHEQFF | TRBJ2-1 | - | 15 | TRBV27 | -
CASSLSGTYNEKLFF | TRBJ1-4 | - | 15 | TRBV27 | -
CASSPNEGRDEAFF | TRBJ1-1 | - | 14 | TRBV18 | -
CASSHGVEETQYF | TRBJ2-5 | - | 13 | TRBV7-9 | -